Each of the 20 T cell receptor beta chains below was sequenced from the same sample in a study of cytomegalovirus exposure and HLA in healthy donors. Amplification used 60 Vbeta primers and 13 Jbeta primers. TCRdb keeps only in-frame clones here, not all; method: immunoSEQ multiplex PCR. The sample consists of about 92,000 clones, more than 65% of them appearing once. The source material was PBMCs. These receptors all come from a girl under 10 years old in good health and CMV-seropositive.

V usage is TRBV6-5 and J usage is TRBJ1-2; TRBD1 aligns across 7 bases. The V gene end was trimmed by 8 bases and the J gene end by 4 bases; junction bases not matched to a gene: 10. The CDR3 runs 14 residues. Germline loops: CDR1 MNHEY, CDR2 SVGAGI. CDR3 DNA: TGTGCCAGCGGCCGGCGACAGGGTTCCTATGGCTACACCTTC. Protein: CASGRRQGSYGYTF.

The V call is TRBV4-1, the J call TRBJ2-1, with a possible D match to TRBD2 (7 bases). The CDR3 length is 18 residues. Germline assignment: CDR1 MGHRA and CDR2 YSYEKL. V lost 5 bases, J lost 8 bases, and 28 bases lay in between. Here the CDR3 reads CASSTRGGPGVFGDEQFF. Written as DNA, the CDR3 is TGCGCCAGCAGCACAAGGGGGGGTCCGGGAGTTTTTGGGGATGAGCAGTTCTTC.

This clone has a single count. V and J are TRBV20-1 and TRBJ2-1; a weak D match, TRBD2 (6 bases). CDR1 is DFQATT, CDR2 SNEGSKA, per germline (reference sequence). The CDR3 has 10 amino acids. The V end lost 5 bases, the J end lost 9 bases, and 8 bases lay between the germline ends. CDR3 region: CSAFGGEQFF. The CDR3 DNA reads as TGCAGTGCTTTCGGGGGTGAGCAGTTCTTC.

The CDR3 is CASSGGAVQSYEQYF. The CDR3 bases are TGTGCCAGCTCTGGGGGCGCAGTCCAATCCTACGAGCAGTACTTC. V usage is TRBV27 and J usage is TRBJ2-7; a possible D gene is TRBD1 (6 bases). CDR1 and CDR2 (germline): MNHEY, SMNVEV (reference sequence). Deletions cut 8 bases from V and 1 base from J, with 18 bases between. The CDR3 runs 15 residues.

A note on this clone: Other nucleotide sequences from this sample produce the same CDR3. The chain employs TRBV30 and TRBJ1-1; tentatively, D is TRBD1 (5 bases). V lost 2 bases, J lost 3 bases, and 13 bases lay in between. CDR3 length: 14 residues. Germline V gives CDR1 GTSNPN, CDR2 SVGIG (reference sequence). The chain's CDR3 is CAWSRRGSYTEAFF. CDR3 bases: TGTGCCTGGAGTCGGCGGGGGTCATACACTGAAGCTTTCTTT.

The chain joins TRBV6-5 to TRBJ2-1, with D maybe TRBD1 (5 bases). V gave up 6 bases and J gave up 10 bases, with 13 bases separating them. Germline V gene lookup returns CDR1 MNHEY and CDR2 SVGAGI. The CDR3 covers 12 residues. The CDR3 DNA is TGTGCCAGCAGGGGCCAGGACATGGAGCAGTTCTTC. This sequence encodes CASRGQDMEQFF.

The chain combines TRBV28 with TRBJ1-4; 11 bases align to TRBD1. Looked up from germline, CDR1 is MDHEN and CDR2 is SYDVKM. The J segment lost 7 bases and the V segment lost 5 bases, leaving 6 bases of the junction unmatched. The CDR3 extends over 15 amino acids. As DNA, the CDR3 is TGTGCCAGCAGTAGTGGGACAGGGGGTAGTGAAAAACTGTTTTTT. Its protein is CASSSGTGGSEKLFF.

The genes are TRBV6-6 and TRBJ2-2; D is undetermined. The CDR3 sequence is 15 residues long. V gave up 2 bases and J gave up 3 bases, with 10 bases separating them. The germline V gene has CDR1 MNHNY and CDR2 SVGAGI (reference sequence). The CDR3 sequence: CASSYPVFDTGELFF. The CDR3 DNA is TGTGCCAGCAGTTACCCGGTATTCGACACCGGGGAGCTGTTTTTT.

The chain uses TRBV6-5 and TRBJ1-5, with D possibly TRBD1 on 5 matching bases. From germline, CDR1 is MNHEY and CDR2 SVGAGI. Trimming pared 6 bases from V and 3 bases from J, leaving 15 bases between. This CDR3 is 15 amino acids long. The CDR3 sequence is CASSPDRRPNQPQHF. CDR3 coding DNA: TGTGCCAGCAGCCCTGACAGAAGGCCCAATCAGCCCCAGCATTTT.

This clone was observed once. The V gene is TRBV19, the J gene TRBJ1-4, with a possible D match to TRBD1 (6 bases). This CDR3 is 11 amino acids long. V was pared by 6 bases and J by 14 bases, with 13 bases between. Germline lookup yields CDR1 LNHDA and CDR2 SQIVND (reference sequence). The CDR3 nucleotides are TGTGCCAGTAGCCGTAACAGGGACCTGTTTTTT. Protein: CASSRNRDLFF.

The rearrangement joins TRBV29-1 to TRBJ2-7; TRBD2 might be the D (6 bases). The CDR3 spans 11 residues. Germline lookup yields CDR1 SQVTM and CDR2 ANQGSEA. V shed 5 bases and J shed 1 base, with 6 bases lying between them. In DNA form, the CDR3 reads TGCAGCGTTCGGGGGTCCTACGAGCAGTACTTC. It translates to CSVRGSYEQYF.

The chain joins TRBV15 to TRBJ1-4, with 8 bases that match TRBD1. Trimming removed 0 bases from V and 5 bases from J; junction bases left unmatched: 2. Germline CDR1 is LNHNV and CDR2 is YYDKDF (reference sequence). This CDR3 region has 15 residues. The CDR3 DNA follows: TGTGCCACCAGCAGAGATAGGACAGGGAATGAAAAACTGTTTTTT. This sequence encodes CATSRDRTGNEKLFF.

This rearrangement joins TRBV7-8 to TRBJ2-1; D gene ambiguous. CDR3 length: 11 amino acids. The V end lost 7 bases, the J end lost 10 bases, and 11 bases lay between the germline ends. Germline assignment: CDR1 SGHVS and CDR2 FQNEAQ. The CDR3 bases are TGTGCCAGCACCGAAATTCAGGAGCAGTTCTTC. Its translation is CASTEIQEQFF.

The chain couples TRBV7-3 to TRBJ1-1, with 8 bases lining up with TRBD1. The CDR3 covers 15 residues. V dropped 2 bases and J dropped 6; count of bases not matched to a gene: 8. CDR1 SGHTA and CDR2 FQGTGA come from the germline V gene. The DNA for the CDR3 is TGTGCCAGCAGCTTACAGGGGGCGGTTAGGTCTGAAGCTTTCTTT. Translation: CASSLQGAVRSEAFF.

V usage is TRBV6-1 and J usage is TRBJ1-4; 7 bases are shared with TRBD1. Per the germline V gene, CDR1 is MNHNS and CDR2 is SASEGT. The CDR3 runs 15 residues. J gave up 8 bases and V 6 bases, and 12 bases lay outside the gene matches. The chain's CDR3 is CASRDTGVLGEKLFF. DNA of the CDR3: TGTGCCAGCAGGGATACAGGGGTACTCGGGGAAAAACTGTTTTTT.

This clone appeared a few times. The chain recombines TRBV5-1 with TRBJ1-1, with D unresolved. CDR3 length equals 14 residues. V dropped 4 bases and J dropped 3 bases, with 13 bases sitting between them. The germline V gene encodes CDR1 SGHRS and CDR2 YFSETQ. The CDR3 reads CASSPDYSYTEAFF. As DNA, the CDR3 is TGCGCCAGCAGCCCAGACTACAGTTACACTGAAGCTTTCTTT. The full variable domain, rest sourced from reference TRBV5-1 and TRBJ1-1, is KAGVTQTPRYLIKTRGQQVTLSCSPISGHRSVSWYQQTPGQGLQFLFEYFSETQRNKGNFPGRFSGRQFSNSRSEMNVSTLELGDSALYLCASSPDYSYTEAFFGQGTRLTVV.

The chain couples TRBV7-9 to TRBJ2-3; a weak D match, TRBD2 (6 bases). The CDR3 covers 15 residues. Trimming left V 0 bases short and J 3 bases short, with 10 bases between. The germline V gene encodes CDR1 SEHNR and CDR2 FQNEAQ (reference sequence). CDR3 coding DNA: TGTGCCAGCAGCTTAGCGGCCGCGGGGACAGATACGCAGTATTTT. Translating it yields CASSLAAAGTDTQYF.

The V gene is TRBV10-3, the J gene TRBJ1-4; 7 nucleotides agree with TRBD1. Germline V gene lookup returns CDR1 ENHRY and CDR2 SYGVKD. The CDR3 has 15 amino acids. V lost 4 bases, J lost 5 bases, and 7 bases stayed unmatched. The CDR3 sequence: CAISGTGTVNEKLFF. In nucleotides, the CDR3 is TGTGCCATCAGTGGTACCGGGACAGTGAATGAAAAACTGTTTTTT.

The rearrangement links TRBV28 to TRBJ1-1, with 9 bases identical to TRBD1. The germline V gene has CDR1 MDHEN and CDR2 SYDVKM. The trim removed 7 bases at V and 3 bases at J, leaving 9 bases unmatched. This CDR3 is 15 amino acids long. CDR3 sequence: CASTFRDRAHTEAFF. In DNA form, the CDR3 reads TGTGCCAGCACTTTCCGGGACAGGGCACACACTGAAGCTTTCTTT.

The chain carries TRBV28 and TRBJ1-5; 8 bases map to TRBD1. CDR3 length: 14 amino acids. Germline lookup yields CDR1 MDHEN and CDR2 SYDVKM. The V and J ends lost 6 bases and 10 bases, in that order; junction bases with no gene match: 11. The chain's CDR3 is CASSRGTGVNPQHF. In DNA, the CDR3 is TGTGCCAGCAGCCGAGGGACAGGAGTTAATCCCCAGCATTTT.